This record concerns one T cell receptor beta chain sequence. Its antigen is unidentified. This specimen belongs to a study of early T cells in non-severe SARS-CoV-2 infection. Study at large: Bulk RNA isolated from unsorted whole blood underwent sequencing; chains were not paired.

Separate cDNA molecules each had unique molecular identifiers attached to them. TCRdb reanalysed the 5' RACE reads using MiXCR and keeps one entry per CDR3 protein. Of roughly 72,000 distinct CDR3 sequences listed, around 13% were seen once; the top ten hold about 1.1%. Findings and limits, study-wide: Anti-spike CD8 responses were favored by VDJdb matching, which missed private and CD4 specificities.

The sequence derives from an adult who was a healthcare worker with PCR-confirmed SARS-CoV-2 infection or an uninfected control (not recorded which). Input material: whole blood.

The CDR3 bases are TGCAGTGCTAGGTCTATAGGGAGTGGGACACCCCTCCACTTT. This encodes CSARSIGSGTPLHF. The V and J genes are TRBV20-1 and TRBJ1-6; D is ambiguous. The CDR3 runs 14 residues. Trimming took off 3 bases at V and 11 bases at J, with 17 bases between the two ends. Looked up from germline, CDR1 is DFQATT and CDR2 is SNEGSKA (reference sequence).